This TCR beta chain emerged from a study of cytomegalovirus exposure and HLA in healthy donors. Use of 60 Vbeta and 13 Jbeta primers characterized the PCR. The repertoire was sequenced with immunoSEQ multiplex PCR; TCRdb's copy has only in-frame clones and lacks some. Of some 190,000 clones in the sample, about nine tenths are singletons; the top ten hold 1.1%. The CDR3 is 15 residues long. Germline assignment: CDR1 MDHEN and CDR2 SYDVKM. Trimming pared 5 bases from V and 0 bases from J, leaving 13 bases between. The rearrangement joins TRBV28 to TRBJ1-1, with D maybe TRBD1 (6 bases). This TCR came from a boy aged 2 to 10 in good health and CMV-seronegative. Sequencing was performed on PBMCs. Here the CDR3 reads CASSARQDMNTEAFF. The CDR3 region has the DNA TGTGCCAGCAGTGCACGACAGGATATGAACACTGAAGCTTTCTTT.